The text below deals with one TCR beta chain. The data were taken from a study of blood T cell repertoires in COVID-19. The overall study: Italy, Spain and the United States were the sources of the convalescent and acute COVID-19 samples.

Per the original methods: Reference gene primer amplification gave estimated nucleated cell counts. The table came from immunoSEQ multiplex PCR; TCRdb's copy has only in-frame clones and leaves some out. The V and J calls and clone size come from that table; D and trimming were worked out from the DNA. The sample yields 60,000 to 70,000 clones, about 90% seen once. The CDR3 is 15 amino acids. Trimming left V 3 bases short and J 0 bases short, with 12 bases between. The germline CDR1 and CDR2 sequences are MDHEN and SYDVKM. Input material: peripheral blood. The gene calls are TRBV28 and TRBJ2-7; D is possibly TRBD2 (6 bases). This receptor was identified in a human donor in a cohort sampled during active COVID-19. This CDR3 reads CASSLGGTLSYEQYF. The CDR3 nucleotides read TGTGCCAGCAGTTTGGGCGGGACCCTCTCCTACGAGCAGTACTTC.